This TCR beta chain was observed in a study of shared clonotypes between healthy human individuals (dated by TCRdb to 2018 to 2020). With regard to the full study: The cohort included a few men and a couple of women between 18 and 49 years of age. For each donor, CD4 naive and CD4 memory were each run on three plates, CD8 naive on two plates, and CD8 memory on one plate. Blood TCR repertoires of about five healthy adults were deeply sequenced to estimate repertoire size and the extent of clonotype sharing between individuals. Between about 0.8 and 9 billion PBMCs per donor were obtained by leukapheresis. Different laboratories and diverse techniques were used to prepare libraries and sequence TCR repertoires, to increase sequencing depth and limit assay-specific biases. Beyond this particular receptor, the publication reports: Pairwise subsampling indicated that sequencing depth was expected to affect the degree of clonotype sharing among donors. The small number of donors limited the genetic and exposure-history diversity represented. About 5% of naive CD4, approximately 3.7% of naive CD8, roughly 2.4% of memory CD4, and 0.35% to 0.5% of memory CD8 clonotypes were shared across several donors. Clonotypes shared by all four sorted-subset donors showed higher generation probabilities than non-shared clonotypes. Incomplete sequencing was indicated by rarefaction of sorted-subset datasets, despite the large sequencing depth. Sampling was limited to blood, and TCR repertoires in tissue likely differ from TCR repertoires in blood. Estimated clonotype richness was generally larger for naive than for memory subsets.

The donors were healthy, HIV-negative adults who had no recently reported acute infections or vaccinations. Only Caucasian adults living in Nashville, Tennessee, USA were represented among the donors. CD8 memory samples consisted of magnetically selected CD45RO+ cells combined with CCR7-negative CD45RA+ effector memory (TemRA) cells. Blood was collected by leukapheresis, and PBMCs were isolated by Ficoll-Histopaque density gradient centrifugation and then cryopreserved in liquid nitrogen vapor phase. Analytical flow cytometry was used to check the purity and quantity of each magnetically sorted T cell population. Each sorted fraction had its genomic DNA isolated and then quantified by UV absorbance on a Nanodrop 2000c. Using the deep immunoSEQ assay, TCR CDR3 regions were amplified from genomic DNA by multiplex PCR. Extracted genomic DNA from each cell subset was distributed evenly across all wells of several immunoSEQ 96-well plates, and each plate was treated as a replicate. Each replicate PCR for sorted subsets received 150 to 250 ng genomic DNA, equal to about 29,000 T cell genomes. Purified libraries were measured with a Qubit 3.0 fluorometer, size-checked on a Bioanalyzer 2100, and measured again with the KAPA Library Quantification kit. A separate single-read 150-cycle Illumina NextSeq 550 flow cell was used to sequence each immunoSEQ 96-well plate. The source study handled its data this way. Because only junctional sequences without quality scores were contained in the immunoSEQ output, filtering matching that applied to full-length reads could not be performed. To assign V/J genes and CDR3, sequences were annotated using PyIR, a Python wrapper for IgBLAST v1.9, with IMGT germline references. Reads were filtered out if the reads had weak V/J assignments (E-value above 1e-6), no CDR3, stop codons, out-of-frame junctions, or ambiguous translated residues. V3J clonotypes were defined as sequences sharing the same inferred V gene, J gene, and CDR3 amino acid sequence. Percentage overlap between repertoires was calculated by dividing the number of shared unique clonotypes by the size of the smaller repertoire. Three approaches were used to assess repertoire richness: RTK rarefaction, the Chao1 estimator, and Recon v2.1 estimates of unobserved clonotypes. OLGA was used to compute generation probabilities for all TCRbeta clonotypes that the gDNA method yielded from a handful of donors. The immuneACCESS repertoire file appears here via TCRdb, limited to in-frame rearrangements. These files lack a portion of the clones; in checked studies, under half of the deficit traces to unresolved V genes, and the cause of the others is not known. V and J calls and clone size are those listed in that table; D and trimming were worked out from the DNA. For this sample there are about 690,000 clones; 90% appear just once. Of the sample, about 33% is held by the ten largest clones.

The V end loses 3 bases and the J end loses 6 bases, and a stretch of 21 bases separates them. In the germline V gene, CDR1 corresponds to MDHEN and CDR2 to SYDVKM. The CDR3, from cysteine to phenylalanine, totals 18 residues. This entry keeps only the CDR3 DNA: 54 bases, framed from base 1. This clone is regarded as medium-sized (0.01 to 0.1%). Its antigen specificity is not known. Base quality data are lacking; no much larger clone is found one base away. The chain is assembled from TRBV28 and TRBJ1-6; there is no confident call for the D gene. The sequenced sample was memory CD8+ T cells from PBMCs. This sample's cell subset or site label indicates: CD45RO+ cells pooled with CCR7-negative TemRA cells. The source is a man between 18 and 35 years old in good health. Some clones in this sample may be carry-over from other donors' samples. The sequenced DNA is TGTGCCAGCAGTTTTCCACTAGACGGGTGGGTTGGTAATTCACCCCTCCACTTT. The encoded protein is CASSFPLDGWVGNSPLHF.